This passage covers 4 T cell receptor beta chains from one sample sequenced in a study of cytomegalovirus exposure and HLA in healthy donors. PCR primers comprised 60 Vbeta and 13 Jbeta primers. This table comes from immunoSEQ multiplex PCR, and its TCRdb copy is limited to in-frame clones, with some not included. The table gives 50,000 to 60,000 clones; the top ten clones make up approximately 4.3% of it. Sequencing was done on a sample of PBMCs. The receptor set was obtained from a male donor in good health and CMV-seronegative.

The chain recombines TRBV29-1 with TRBJ1-2, with D perhaps matching TRBD1 (5 bases). The CDR3 is 12 residues long. Trimming removed 5 bases from V and 5 bases from J, with 12 bases in between. Germline V gene lookup returns CDR1 SQVTM and CDR2 ANQGSEA. CDR3 sequence (DNA): TGCAGCGTTCGAACAGGTGCATATGGCTACACCTTC. This codes for CSVRTGAYGYTF. The full variable domain, completed using reference TRBV29-1 and TRBJ1-2, is SAVISQKPSRDICQRGTSLTIQCQVDSQVTMMFWYRQQPGQSLTLIATANQGSEATYESGFVIDKFPISRPNLTFSTLTVSNMSPEDSSIYLCSVRTGAYGYTFGSGTRLTVV.

The gene calls are TRBV4-3 and TRBJ2-1, with TRBD1 identical over 7 bases. Germline V gene data show CDR1 as LGHNA and CDR2 as YSLEER. The CDR3 has 16 residues. V lost 0 bases, J lost 8 bases, and 10 bases stayed unmatched. The CDR3 sequence: CASSQEARGGLDEQFF. The CDR3 DNA is TGCGCCAGCAGCCAAGAGGCTAGAGGGGGCCTGGATGAGCAGTTCTTC.

With regard to this clone: At one end, the junction sequence differs from germline, possibly due to a read error. V and J are TRBV29-1 and TRBJ2-5, with a weak D call TRBD2 (6 bases). CDR3 length equals 13 residues. CDR1 and CDR2 (germline): SQVTM, ANQGSEA. The CDR3 DNA reads TGCAGCGCCCTAGGAGGAGGGGCTGAGAACCAGTACTTC. It is translated as CSALGGGAENQYF.

The V gene is TRBV6-5, the J gene TRBJ2-5; 10 bases line up with TRBD1. The CDR3 loop spans 15 amino acids. Germline V gives CDR1 MNHEY, CDR2 SVGAGI. V lost 6 bases, J lost 2 bases, and 6 bases stayed unmatched. CDR3 sequence (DNA): TGTGCCAGCAGCACTGGACAGGGGGGTCAAGAGACCCAGTACTTC. Encoded protein: CASSTGQGGQETQYF.